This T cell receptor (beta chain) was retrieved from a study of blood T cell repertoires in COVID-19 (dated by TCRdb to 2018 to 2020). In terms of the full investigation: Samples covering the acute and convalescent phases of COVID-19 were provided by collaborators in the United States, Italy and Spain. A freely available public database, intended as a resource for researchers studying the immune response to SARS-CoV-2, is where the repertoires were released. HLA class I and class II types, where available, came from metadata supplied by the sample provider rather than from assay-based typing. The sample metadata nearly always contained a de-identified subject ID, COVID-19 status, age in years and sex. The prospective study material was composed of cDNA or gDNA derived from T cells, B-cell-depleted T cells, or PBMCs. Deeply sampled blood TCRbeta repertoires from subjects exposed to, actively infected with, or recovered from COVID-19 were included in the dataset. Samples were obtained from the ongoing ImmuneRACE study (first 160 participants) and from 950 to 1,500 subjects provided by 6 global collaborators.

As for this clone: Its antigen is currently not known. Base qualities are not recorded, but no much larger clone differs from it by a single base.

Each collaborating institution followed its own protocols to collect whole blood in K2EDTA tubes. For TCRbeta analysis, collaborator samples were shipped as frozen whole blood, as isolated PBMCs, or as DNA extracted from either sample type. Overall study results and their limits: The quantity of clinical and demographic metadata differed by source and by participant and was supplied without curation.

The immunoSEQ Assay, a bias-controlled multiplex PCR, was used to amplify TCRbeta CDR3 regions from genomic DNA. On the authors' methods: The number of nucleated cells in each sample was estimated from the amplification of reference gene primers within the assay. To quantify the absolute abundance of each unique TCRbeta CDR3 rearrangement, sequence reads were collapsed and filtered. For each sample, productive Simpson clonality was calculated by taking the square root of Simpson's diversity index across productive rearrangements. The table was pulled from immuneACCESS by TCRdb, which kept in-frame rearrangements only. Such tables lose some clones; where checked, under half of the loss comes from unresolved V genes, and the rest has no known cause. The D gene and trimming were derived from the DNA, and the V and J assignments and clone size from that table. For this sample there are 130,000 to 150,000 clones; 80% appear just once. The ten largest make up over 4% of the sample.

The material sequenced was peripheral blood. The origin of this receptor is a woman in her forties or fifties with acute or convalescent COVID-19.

The nucleotides are TGCGCCAGCAGCCCTCACACTAGCGGGGGGGCCTTATACGAGCAGTACTTC. This sequence encodes CASSPHTSGGALYEQYF. The V gene is TRBV4-3 and the J gene is TRBJ2-7, and TRBD2 aligns with 13 junction nucleotides. CDR1 is given as LGHNA and CDR2 as YSLEER, both from the germline V gene. Unmatched junction bases come to 10, with V trimmed by 4 bases and J by 4 bases. The CDR3 goes from the cysteine to the phenylalanine over 17 residues. The kept DNA is CDR3 alone, 51 bases in frame from the first base.